This T cell receptor (beta chain) was documented in a study of T cell repertoires in cytomegalovirus infection. The overall study: Recently described HLA-C-restricted plus well-studied HLA-B-restricted CMV epitopes were used. CMV infection together with matching HLA type was indicated by public TCR beta signatures. Broader study findings: HLA-C-restricted CMV clonotypes gave the most frequent clonotype in two of eight donors. Adding up the frequency of public TCR beta families identified people who carried CMV plus the relevant HLA.

With regard to this clonotype: What it binds is unknown.

CDR3 length: 15 residues. V was clipped by 5 bases and J by 4 bases, with 14 bases between them. In germline, CDR1 is SGHAT, CDR2 FQNNGV. TCRdb processed the reads anew with MiXCR; each CDR3 protein has one entry. Of around 310,000 distinct CDR3 sequences listed, under 35% are singletons. The TCR originated in a human donor in good health (CMV status not recorded). Some clones in this sample may be carry-over from other donors' samples. The chain carries TRBV11-2 and TRBJ2-2, with a weak D call TRBD2 (5 bases). The source material was cultured PBMCs, sampled from culture after CMV antigen stimulation. The CDR3: CASSLHRGFTGELFF. CDR3 DNA sequence: TGTGCCAGCAGCCTTCACCGGGGATTCACCGGGGAGCTGTTTTTT.